The 2 T cell receptor beta chains listed next were all sequenced from one sample in a study of cytomegalovirus exposure and HLA in healthy donors. The primer mix had 60 Vbeta and 13 Jbeta primers. Profiling relied on immunoSEQ multiplex PCR, and the TCRdb table lists in-frame clones only, not all of them. Seen here are tens of thousands of clones, over 55% observed once, and the top ten hold 6% to 6.5%. Source material: PBMCs. These receptor sequences come from a woman under 40 in good health and CMV-seronegative.

Details on this clone: Germline and junction disagree at one end, which may indicate a read error. This sequence joins TRBV7-9 and TRBJ1-2; the D is unclear. The V gene's germline CDR1 is SEHNR and CDR2 FQNEAQ (reference sequence). CDR3 length: 16 residues. CDR3 nucleotide sequence: TGTTCCAGCAGCCCCATTTGGGCAGCCACTAACTATGGCTACACCTTC. Translating it yields CSSSPIWAATNYGYTF.

V usage is TRBV7-9 and J usage is TRBJ1-5; possibly TRBD1 for D (6 bases). Germline V gene data show CDR1 as SEHNR and CDR2 as FQNEAQ (reference sequence). The CDR3 has 14 amino acids. The germline V and J ends were trimmed by 4 bases and 7 bases, with 14 bases remaining between them. The CDR3, as DNA: TGTGCCAGCAGCTCACAGGGTCCCGAGCAGCCCCAGCATTTT. Translating gives CASSSQGPEQPQHF.